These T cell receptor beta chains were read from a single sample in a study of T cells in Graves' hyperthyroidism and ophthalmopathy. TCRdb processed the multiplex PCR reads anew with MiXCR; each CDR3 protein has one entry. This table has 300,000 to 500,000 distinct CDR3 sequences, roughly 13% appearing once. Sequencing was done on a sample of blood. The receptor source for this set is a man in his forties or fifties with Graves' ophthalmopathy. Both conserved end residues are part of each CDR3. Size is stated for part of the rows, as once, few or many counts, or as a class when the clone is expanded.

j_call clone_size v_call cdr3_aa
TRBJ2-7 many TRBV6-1 CASKPIGTGGHEQYF
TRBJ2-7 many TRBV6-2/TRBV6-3 CASRYGTGRTHEQYF
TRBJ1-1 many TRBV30 CAWSVIGLEAFF
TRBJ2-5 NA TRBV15 CATSRVEGAGGRETQYF
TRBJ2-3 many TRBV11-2 CASLPVGLPITDTQYF
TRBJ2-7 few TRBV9 CASSPNPPASGRKSSYEQYF
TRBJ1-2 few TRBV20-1 CSARGTTNYGYTF
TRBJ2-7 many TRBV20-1 CSAKGLAGRIASYEQYF
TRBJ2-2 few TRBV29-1 CSGRTANTGELFF
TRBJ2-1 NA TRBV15 CATSREPGTGERRQFF
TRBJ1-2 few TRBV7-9 CASRGGGTTYGYTF
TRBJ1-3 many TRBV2 CASTERIGGLSGNTIYF
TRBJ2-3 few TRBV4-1 CASSALDDTDTQYF
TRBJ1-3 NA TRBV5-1 CASSQPGTDSGNTIYF
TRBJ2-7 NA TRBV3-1 CASSQDILNSYEQYF
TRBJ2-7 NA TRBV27 CASSLNLAVSYEQYF
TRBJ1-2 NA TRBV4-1 CASSQVPGGSSGYTF
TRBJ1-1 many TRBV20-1 CSARDHRVTENTEAFF
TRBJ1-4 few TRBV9 CASSVDPATNEKLFF
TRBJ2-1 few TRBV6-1 CASSEALLTSASNNEQFF
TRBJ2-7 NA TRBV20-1 CSAAMTSGSDGEQYF
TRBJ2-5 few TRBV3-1 CASSQQGLARVTQYF
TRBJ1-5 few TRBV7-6 CASSLAPRSGNQPQHF
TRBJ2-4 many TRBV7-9 CASSGGLPGIQYF
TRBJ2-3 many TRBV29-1 CSVEGRGSTDTQYF
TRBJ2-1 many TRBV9 CASSVDSGSYNEQFF
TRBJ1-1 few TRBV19 CASSSLQGANTEAFF
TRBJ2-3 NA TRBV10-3 CAISPGQGADTQYF
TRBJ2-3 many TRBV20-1 CSAVKGHTDTQYF
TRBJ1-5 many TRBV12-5 CASPSDYRDGGIGNQPQHF
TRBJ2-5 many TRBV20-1 CSARGTSGSGETQYF
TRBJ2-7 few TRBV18 CASSPTSGRMDEQYF
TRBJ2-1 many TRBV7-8 CASSPRTHYNEQFF
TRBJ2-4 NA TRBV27 CASSSPKNIQYF
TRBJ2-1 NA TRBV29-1 CSVGGDYSYNEQFF
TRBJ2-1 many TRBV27 CASSLFGGRGAYNEQFF
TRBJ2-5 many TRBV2 CASRAGTSRSQQETQYF
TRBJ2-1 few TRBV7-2 CASSFVSAGGTNEQFF
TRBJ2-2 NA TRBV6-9 CASSLFGRGDGELFF
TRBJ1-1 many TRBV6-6 CASSYRNMNTEAFF
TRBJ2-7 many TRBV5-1 CASSLGQQSLYEQYF
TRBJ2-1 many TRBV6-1 CASSPRMGQYEQFF
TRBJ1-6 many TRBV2 CASSEGVGTANSPLHF
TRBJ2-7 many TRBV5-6 CASSWGGTAYEQYF
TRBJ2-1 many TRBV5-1 CASFPSSTLSYNEQFF
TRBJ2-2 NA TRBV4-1 CASTIPGTSNTGELFF
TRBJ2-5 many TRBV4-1 CASSQGPGREETQYF
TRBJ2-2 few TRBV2 CASRGGQGANTGELFF
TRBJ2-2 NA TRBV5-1 CASSTSTSGSPNTGELFF
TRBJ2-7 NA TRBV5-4 CASSAGQGDYEQYF
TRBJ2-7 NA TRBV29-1 CSVGHGVYEQYF
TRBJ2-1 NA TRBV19 CASRPPSSYNEQFF